This is a list of T cell receptor beta chains from one sample in a study of Ad26.COV2.S vaccination and SARS-CoV-2 variants. Sequencing was performed with immunoSEQ multiplex PCR; in TCRdb, only in-frame clones are kept and a portion is missing. The sample includes about 94,000 clones, 82% of them seen just once. The specimen comprised peripheral blood, sampled after recovery from COVID-19. These receptors were collected from a human donor who had recovered from COVID-19. Each CDR3 is given with its conserved first and last residue. A D gene is named only where the DNA matches it firmly.

D gene,J gene,V gene,CDR3 DNA,CDR3 protein
-,TRBJ1-1,TRBV7-6,TGTGCCAGCAGCCCCCAAGGAGGGCAGATGAACACTGAAGCTTTCTTT,CASSPQGGQMNTEAFF
-,TRBJ2-1,TRBV4-2,TGTGCCAGCAGCCAAGATAGGGCTTTTTACAATGAGCAGTTCTTC,CASSQDRAFYNEQFF
TRBD2,TRBJ2-3,TRBV7-9,TGTGCCAGCAGCTTCCTAGCGGGAGTAACAGATACGCAGTATTTT,CASSFLAGVTDTQYF
-,TRBJ2-1,TRBV5-6,TGTGCCAGCAGCAAACCTTCCGGGATTTCCTACAATGAGCAGTTCTTC,CASSKPSGISYNEQFF
-,TRBJ2-2,TRBV11-3,TGTGCCAGCAGTCAGGAGTCCCTGAACACCGGGGAGCTGTTTTTT,CASSQESLNTGELFF
TRBD2,TRBJ2-1,TRBV7-3,TGTGCCAGCAGCTTAAGGGGACTAGTTCGAGAGGAGCAGTTCTTC,CASSLRGLVREEQFF
-,TRBJ1-6,TRBV3-1/TRBV3-2,TGTGCCAGCAGCCAAGGGATTTCACCCCTCCACTTT,CASSQGISPLHF
TRBD2,TRBJ2-7,TRBV28,TGTGCCAGCAGCACTGGACTAGCGAGAGAGCAGTACTTC,CASSTGLAREQYF
TRBD2,TRBJ2-1,TRBV9,TGTGCCAGCAGCGCAGCGGGAGGTACCTACAATGAGCAGTTCTTC,CASSAAGGTYNEQFF
-,TRBJ1-6,TRBV4-3,TGCGCCAGCAGCCAAGATGGACCGAGTAGTCCTACACCCCTCCACTTT,CASSQDGPSSPTPLHF
TRBD1,TRBJ1-1,TRBV19,TGTGCCAGTAGTATAGCAACAGGGGGTACGAACACTGAAGCTTTCTTT,CASSIATGGTNTEAFF